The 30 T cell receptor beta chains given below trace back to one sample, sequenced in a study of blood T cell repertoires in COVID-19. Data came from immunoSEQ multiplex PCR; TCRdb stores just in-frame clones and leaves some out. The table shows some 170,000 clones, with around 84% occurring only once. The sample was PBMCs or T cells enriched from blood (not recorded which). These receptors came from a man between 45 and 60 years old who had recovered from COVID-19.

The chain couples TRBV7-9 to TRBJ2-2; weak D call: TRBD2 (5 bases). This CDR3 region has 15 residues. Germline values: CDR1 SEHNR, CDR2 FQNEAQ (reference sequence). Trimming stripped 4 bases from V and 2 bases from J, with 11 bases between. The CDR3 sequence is CASSSRTPNTGELFF. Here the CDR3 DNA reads TGTGCCAGCAGCTCTCGGACTCCAAACACCGGGGAGCTGTTTTTT.

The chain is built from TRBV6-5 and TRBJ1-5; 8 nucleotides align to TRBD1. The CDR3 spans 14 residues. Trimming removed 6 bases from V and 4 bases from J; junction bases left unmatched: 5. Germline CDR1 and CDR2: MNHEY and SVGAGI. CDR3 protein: CASRETGVNQPQHF. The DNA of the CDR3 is TGTGCCAGCAGGGAGACAGGGGTAAATCAGCCCCAGCATTTT.

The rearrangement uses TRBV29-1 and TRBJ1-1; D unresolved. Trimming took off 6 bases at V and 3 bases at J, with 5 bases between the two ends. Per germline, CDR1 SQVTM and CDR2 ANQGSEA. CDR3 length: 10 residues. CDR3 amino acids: CSVSHTEAFF. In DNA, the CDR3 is TGCAGCGTCTCCCACACTGAAGCTTTCTTT.

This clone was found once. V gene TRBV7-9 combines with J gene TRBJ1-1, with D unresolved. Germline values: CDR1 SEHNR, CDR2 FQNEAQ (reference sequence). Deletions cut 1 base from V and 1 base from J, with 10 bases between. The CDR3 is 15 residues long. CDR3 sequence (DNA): TGTGCCAGCAGCTTAGTACGGGGTGGGAACACTGAAGCTTTCTTT. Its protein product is CASSLVRGGNTEAFF.

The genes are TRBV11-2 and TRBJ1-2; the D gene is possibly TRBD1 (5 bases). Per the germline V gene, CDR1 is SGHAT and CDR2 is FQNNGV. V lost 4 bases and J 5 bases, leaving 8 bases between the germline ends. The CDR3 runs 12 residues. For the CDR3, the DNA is TGTGCCAGCAGCTACGACAGATATGGCTACACCTTC. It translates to CASSYDRYGYTF.

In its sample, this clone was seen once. The CDR3 protein is CASSFRGTPSYNSPLHF. CDR3 coding DNA: TGTGCCAGCAGTTTTCGGGGAACCCCCTCCTATAATTCACCCCTCCACTTT. The V and J genes are TRBV27 and TRBJ1-6; D gene unclear. Germline CDR1 and CDR2: MNHEY and SMNVEV (reference sequence). The CDR3 covers 17 residues. V gave up 3 bases and J gave up 0 bases, with 12 bases separating them.

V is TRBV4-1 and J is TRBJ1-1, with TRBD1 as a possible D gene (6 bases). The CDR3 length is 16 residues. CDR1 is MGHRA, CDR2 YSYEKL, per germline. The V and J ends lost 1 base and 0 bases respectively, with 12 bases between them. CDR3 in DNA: TGCGCCAGCAGCCAAGGCAGGGACACTGTGAACACTGAAGCTTTCTTT. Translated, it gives CASSQGRDTVNTEAFF.

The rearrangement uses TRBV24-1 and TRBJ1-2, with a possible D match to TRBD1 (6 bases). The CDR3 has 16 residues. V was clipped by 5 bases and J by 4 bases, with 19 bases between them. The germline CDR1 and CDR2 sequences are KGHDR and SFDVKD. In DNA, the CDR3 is TGTGCCACCAGTGGCAAGAGAACAGGGCCAGGCTATGGCTACACCTTC. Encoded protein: CATSGKRTGPGYGYTF.

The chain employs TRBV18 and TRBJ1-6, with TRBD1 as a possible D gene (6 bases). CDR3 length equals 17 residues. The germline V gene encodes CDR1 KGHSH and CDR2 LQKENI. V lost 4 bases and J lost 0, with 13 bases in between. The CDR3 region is CASSLAGVSSYNSPLHF. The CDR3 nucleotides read TGTGCCAGCTCACTAGCAGGGGTGAGCTCCTATAATTCACCCCTCCACTTT. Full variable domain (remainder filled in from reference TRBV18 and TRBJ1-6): NAGVMQNPRHLVRRRGQEARLRCSPMKGHSHVYWYRQLPEEGLKFMVYLQKENIIDESGMPKERFSAEFPKEGPSILRIQQVVRGDSAAYFCASSLAGVSSYNSPLHFGNGTRLTVT.

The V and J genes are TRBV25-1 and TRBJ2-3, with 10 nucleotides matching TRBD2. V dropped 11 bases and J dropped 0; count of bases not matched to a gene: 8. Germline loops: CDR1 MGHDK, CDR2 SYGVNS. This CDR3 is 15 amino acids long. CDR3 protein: CAALAGVSSTDTQYF. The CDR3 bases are TGTGCCGCTCTAGCGGGGGTATCTAGCACAGATACGCAGTATTTT.

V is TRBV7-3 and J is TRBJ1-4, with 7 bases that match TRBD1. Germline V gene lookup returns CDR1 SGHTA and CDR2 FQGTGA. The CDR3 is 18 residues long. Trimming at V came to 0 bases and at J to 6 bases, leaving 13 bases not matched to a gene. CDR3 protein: CASSLTGDREEGHEKLFF. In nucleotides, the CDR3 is TGTGCCAGCAGCTTAACGGGCGACAGGGAAGAAGGTCATGAAAAACTGTTTTTT.

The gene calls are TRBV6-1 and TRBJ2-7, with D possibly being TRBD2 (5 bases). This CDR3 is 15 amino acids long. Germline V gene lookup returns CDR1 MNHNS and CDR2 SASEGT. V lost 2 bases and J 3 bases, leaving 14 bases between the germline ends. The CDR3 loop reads CASSEWSSPLYEQYF. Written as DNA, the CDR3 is TGTGCCAGCAGTGAATGGTCTAGCCCACTCTACGAGCAGTACTTC.

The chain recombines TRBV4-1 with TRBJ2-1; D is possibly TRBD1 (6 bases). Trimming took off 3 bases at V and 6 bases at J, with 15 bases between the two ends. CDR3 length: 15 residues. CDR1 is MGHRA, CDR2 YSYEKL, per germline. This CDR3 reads CASSHLTGKFNEQFF. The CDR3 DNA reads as TGCGCCAGCAGCCACCTCACAGGGAAGTTCAATGAGCAGTTCTTC.

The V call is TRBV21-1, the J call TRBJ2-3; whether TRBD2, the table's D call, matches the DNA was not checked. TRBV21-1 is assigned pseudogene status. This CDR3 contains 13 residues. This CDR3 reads CAPTRHGGDTQYF. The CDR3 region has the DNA TGTGCCCCCACTCGGCACGGGGGAGATACGCAGTATTTT.

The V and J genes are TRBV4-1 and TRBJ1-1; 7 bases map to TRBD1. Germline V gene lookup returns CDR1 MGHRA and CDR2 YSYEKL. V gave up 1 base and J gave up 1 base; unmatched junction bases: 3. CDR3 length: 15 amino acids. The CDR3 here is CASSQGRDRNTEAFF. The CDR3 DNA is TGCGCCAGCAGCCAAGGTAGGGACAGGAACACTGAAGCTTTCTTT.

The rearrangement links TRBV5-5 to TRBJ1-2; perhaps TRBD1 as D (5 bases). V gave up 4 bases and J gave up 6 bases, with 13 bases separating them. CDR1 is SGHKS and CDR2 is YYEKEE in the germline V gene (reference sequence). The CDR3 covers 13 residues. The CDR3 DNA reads TGTGCCAGCAGCCCCTTAGGCAGGGATGGCTACACCTTC. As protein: CASSPLGRDGYTF.

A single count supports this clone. CDR3: CASSPLDGGAYEQYF. For the CDR3, the DNA is TGTGCCAGCAGCCCGCTTGATGGAGGGGCCTACGAGCAGTACTTC. The rearrangement joins TRBV14 to TRBJ2-7; D perhaps matches TRBD2 (6 bases). Germline-derived CDR1 and CDR2 are SGHDN and FVKESK. The V end was cut by 4 bases, the J end by 2 bases, with 15 bases between. The CDR3 has 15 amino acids. Using reference TRBV14 and TRBJ2-7 for the parts outside the CDR3, the full variable domain is EAGVTQFPSHSVIEKGQTVTLRCDPISGHDNLYWYRRVMGKEIKFLLHFVKESKQDESGMPNNRFLAERTGGTYSTLKVQPAELEDSGVYFCASSPLDGGAYEQYFGPGTRLTVT.

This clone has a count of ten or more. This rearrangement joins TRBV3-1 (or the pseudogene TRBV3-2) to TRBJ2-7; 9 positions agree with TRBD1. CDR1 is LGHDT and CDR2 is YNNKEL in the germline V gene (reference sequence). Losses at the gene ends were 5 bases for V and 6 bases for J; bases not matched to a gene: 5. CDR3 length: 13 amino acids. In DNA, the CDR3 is TGTGCCAGCAGCTGGTCGGACAGGGGCGAGCAGTACTTC. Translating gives CASSWSDRGEQYF.

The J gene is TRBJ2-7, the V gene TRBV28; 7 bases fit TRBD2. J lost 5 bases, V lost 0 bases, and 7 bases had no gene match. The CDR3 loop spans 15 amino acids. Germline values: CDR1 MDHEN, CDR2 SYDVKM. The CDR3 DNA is TGTGCCAGCAGTTTATGGGGGAGGGCTTCTCACGAGCAGTACTTC. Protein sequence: CASSLWGRASHEQYF.

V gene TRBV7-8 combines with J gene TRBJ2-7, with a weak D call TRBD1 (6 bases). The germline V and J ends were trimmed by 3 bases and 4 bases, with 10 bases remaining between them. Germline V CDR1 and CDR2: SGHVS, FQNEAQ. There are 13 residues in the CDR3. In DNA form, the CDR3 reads TGTGCCAGCAGCTTCCAACAGGGTTACGAGCAGTACTTC. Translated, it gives CASSFQQGYEQYF.

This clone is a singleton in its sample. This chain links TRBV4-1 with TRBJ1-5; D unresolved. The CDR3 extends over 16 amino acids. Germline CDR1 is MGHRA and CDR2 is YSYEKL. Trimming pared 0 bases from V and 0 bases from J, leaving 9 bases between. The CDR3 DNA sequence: TGCGCCAGCAGCCAAGATTTTGTAAATAGCAATCAGCCCCAGCATTTT. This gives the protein CASSQDFVNSNQPQHF.

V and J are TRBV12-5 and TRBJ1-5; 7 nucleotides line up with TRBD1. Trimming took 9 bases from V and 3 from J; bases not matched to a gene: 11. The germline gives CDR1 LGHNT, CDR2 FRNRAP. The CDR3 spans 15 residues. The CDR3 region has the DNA TGTGCTAGCCAAGGGCCCGGACAGGCCAATCAGCCCCAGCATTTT. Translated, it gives CASQGPGQANQPQHF.

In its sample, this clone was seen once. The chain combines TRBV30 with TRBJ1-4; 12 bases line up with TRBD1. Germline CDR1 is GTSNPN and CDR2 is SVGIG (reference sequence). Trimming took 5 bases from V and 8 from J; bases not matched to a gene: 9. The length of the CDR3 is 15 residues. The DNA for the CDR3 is TGTGCCTGGCGGGACAGGGGGCGCTCGGGGGAAAAACTGTTTTTT. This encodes CAWRDRGRSGEKLFF.

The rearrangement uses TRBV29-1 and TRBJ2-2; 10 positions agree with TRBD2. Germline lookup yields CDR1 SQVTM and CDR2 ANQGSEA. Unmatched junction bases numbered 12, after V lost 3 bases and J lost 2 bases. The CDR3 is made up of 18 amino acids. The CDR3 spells CSVDTGKLAGGNTGELFF. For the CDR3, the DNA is TGCAGCGTTGATACCGGAAAATTAGCGGGGGGAAACACCGGGGAGCTGTTTTTT.

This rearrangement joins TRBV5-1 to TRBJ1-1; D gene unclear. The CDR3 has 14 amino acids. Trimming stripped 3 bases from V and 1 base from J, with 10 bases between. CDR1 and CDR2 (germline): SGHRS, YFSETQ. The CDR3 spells CASSSFSPNTEAFF. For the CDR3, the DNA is TGCGCCAGCAGCTCCTTTTCTCCGAACACTGAAGCTTTCTTT. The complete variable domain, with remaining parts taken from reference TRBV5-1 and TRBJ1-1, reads KAGVTQTPRYLIKTRGQQVTLSCSPISGHRSVSWYQQTPGQGLQFLFEYFSETQRNKGNFPGRFSGRQFSNSRSEMNVSTLELGDSALYLCASSSFSPNTEAFFGQGTRLTVV.

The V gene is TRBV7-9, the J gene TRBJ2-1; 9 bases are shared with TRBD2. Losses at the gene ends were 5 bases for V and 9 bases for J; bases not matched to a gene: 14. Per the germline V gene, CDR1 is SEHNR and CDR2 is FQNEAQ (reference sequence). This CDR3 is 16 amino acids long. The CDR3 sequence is CASSERRGGLSSEQFF. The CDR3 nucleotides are TGTGCCAGCAGCGAGCGGCGGGGGGGCCTATCCAGTGAGCAGTTCTTC.

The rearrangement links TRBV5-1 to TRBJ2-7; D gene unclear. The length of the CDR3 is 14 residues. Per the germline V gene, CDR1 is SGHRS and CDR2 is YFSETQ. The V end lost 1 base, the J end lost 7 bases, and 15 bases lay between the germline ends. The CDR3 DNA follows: TGCGCCAGCAGCTTGATGGAACCCAACGGGGAGCAGTACTTC. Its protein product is CASSLMEPNGEQYF. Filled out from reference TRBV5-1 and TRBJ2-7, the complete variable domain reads KAGVTQTPRYLIKTRGQQVTLSCSPISGHRSVSWYQQTPGQGLQFLFEYFSETQRNKGNFPGRFSGRQFSNSRSEMNVSTLELGDSALYLCASSLMEPNGEQYFGPGTRLTVT.

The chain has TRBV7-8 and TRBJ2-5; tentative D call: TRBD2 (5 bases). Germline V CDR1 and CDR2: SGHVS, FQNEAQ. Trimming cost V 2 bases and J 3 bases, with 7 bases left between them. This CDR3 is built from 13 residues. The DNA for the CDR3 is TGTGCCAGCAGCTTAACGAGGGAAGAGACCCAGTACTTC. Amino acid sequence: CASSLTREETQYF.

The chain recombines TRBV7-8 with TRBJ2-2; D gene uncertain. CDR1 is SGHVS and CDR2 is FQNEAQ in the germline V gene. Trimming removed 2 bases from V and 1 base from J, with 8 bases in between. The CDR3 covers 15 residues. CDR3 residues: CASSLWARNTGELFF. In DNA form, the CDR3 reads TGTGCCAGCAGCTTATGGGCTCGGAACACCGGGGAGCTGTTTTTT.

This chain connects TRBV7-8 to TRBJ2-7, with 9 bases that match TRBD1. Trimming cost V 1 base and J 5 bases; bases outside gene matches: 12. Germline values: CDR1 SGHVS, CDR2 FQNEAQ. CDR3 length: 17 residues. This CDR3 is CASSLGFATGQGNEQYF. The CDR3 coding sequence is TGTGCCAGCAGCTTAGGATTCGCCACGGGACAGGGCAACGAGCAGTACTTC.